Shown below are 2 T cell receptor beta chains from a single sample sequenced in a study of T cell responses to AZD1222 COVID-19 vaccine. Sequencing was performed with immunoSEQ multiplex PCR; in TCRdb, only in-frame clones are kept and a portion is missing. The repertoire holds tens of thousands of clones, 85% to 90% seen once, with 4% to 5% in the top ten. The sample here was peripheral blood, taken on day 0 of AZD1222 vaccination. The receptors were sampled from an adult in good health.

This clone qualifies as large. This sequence joins TRBV2 and TRBJ1-2; D remains unclear. Germline lookup yields CDR1 SNHLY and CDR2 FYNNEI. CDR3 length equals 14 residues. The V end was cut by 3 bases, the J end by 6 bases, with 14 bases between. The CDR3 reads CASSDFDIPHGYTF. The DNA for the CDR3 is TGTGCCAGCAGTGACTTCGACATCCCCCATGGCTACACCTTC.

This chain connects TRBV7-9 to TRBJ2-5; 7 nucleotides agree with TRBD2. CDR3 length: 15 amino acids. V lost 10 bases to trimming and J lost 2 bases; unmatched junction nucleotides: 13. Germline V gives CDR1 SEHNR, CDR2 FQNEAQ (reference sequence). CDR3 sequence (DNA): TGTGCCACCCGGGAGCGGGGAATAATTCAAGAGACCCAGTACTTC. It codes for CATRERGIIQETQYF.